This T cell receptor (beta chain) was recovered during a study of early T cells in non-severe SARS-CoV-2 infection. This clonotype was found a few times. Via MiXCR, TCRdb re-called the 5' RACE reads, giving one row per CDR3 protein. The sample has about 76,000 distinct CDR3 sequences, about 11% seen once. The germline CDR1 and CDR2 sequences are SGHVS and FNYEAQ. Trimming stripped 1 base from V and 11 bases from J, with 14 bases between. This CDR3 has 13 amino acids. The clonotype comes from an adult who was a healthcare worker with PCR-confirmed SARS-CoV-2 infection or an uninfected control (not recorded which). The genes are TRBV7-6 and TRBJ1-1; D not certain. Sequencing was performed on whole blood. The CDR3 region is CASSLGNTGVAFF. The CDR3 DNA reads TGTGCCAGCAGCTTAGGAAACACCGGGGTGGCTTTCTTT.